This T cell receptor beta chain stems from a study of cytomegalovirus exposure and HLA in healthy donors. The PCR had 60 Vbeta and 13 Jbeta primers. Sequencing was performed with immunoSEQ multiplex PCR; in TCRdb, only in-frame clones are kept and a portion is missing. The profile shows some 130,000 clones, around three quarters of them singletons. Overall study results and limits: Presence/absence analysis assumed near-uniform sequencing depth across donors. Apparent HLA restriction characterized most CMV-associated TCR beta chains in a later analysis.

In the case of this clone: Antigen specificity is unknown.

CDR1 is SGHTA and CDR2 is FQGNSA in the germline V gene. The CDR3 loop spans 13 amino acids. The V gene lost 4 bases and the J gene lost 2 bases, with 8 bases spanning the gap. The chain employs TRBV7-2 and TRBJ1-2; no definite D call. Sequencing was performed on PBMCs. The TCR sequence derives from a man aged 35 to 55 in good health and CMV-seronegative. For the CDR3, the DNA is TGTGCCAGCAGCTCCGCCGGGAACTATGGCTACACCTTC. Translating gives CASSSAGNYGYTF. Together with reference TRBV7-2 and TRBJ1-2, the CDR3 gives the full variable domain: GAGVSQSPSNKVTEKGKDVELRCDPISGHTALYWYRQSLGQGLEFLIYFQGNSAPDKSGLPSDRFSAERTGGSVSTLTIQRTQQEDSAVYLCASSSAGNYGYTFGSGTRLTVV.